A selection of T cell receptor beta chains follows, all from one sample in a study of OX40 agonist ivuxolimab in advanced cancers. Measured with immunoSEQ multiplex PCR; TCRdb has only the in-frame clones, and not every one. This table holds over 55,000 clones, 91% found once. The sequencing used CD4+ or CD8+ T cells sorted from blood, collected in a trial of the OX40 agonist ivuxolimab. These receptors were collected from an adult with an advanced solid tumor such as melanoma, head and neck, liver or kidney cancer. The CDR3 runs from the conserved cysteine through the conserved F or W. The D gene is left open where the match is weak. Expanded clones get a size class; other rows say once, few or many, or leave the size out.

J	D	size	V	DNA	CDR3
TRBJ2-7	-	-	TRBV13	TGTGCCAGCAGCTTGAGTTACGAGCAGTACTTC	CASSLSYEQYF
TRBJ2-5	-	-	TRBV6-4	TGTGCCAGACACGGAGAGACCCAGTACTTC	CARHGETQYF
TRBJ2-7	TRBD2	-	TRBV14	TGTGCCAGCAGGCTAGCGGGAGGGACCAAGCAGTACTTC	CASRLAGGTKQYF
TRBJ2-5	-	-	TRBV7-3	TGTGCCAGCAGCTTAATTATTGGGGAGACCCAGTACTTC	CASSLIIGETQYF
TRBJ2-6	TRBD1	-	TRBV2	TGTGCCAGCAGCCCAGCGGGGACAGGGGGCGTAGGGGCCAACGTCCTGACTTTC	CASSPAGTGGVGANVLTF
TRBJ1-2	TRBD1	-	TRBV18	TGTGCCAGCTCACCAGTACTCGACAGGGTGCTTAATGGCTACACCTTC	CASSPVLDRVLNGYTF
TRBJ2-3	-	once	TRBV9	TGTGCCAGCAGCGCTAGGCCGGGGGAGACAGATACGCAGTATTTT	CASSARPGETDTQYF
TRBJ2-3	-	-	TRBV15	TGTGCCACCAGCAGAGATATGGACTCCCCGAAAAAGTATTTT	CATSRDMDSPKKYF
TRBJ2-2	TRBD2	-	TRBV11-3	TGTGCCAGCAGCTCGGGACTAGCGGGAGGTGTCGGGGAGCTGTTTTTT	CASSSGLAGGVGELFF
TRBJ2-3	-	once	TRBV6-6	TGTGCCAGCAGGCCAGACTTAGGACGGACAGATACGCAGTATTTT	CASRPDLGRTDTQYF
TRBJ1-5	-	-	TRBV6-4	TGTGCCAGCCGGTGTCCCAGCATCTACAATCAGCCCCAGCATTTT	CASRCPSIYNQPQHF
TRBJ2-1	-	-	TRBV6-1	TGTGCCAGCAGTAGGTATAAGGTCCAGCAAAATGAGCAGTTCTTC	CASSRYKVQQNEQFF
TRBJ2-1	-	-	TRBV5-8	TGTGCCAGTACTCCCCGTAGCAATGAGCAGTTCTTC	CASTPRSNEQFF
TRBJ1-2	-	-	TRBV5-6	TGTGCCAGCAGCTTGGCCGGGTGGAGCCAAGCTAACTATGGCTACACCTTC	CASSLAGWSQANYGYTF
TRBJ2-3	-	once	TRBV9	TGTGCCAGCAGCGGGCCGGGGGCGTTGGATACGCAGTATTTT	CASSGPGALDTQYF
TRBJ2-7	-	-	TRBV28	TGTGCCAGTCAGGTTCGGCAGGGGGCGGTCGGGAGGTACGAGCAGTACTTC	CASQVRQGAVGRYEQYF
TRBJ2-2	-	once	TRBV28	TGTGCCAGCAATGGCAGGGCTGCCACCGGGGAGCTGTTTTTT	CASNGRAATGELFF
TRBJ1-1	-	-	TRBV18	TGTGCCAGCTCATCAACGGACGGGAACACTGAAGCTTTCTTT	CASSSTDGNTEAFF
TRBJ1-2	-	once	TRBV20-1	TGCAGTGCTACAGCGAAGAGGGGCTACACCTTC	CSATAKRGYTF
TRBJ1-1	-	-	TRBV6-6	TGTGCCAGCAGTTACCAGGGATCGAACACTGAAGCTTTCTTT	CASSYQGSNTEAFF
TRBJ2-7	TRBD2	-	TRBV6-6	TGTGCCAGCAGTTACTCCACTAGCGGTCGGGACGAGCAGTACTTC	CASSYSTSGRDEQYF